This T cell receptor beta chain was recorded in a study of identical twins (dated by TCRdb to about 2016). Background on the whole study: The study deep-sequenced TCR alpha and beta repertoires from monozygotic twins, unrelated adults of various ages and cord blood to test whether fetal clonotypes persist. To rule out contamination, the twin experiments were replicated at different times with different library preparation protocols. Study-level results and caveats: Abundant cord blood beta clonotypes carried fewer insertions; young adult naive repertoires showed a weaker similar trend, while memory repertoires showed none. Zero-insertion analyses could be partly confounded by invariant T cells such as MAIT and iNKT, though diverse VJ usage argued against such confounding for most clonotypes. Conclusions relied on cross-sectional statistical analysis, since the same donors could not be followed over many years. Compared with coincidental sharing between unrelated individuals, out-of-frame TCR alpha sequences shared between twins showed an excess of sequences with low generation probability. In monozygotic twins, recombination models systematically underestimated out-of-frame TCR alpha sharing, but the models matched the sharing seen between unrelated individuals. In beta out-of-frame sequences, excess twin sharing was weaker, because having fewer shared sequences lowered the signal-to-noise ratio.

Libraries came from 5' RACE. The run used an Illumina HiSeq 2000. Template switching added a universal primer binding site, and the final cDNA carried a unique molecular identifier that allowed TCR cDNA molecules to be counted accurately. Specific primers in the conserved constant-segment region were used to synthesize first-strand cDNA for the TCR alpha and beta chains. To control for contamination, each cDNA library was double barcoded with a SMART-Mk sample barcode plus Illumina barcodes. TruSeq adapter sequences along with Illumina sample barcodes were introduced in two successive PCR steps. TCR alpha and beta cDNA libraries were sequenced on the Illumina HiSeq platform with custom primers. The paper's data handling went like this. MiGEC processed the raw reads to extract unique molecular identifiers, while MiXCR was used to determine the CDR3 positions. For each individual, recombination models were inferred using an EM algorithm with the repgenHMM and IGoR tools. Shared clonotypes were analyzed with the tcR package in R, and sharing was normalized by the product of cloneset sizes. To study raw recombination free of thymic and clonal selection effects, out-of-frame nonproductive sequences were analyzed. The raw public reads went through TCRdb reprocessing: fastp at Q25, MiXCR clone calling, in-frame beta chains kept. Each CDR3 protein appears once, grouped with its most common genes and DNA. These V and J calls originate from TCRdb's pipeline instead of the authors' own analysis. Across this sample there are a few hundred thousand distinct CDR3 sequences, with roughly 10% seen only once. The top ten clonotypes cover roughly 7% of the sample.

From a lookup of the germline V gene, CDR1 and CDR2 are SNHLY and FYNNEI. Its CDR3 holds 15 amino acids, cysteine through phenylalanine. Only the CDR3 DNA is retained, 45 bases long and in frame from the first base. V is reduced by 3 bases and J by 0 bases, leaving a spacing of 12 bases between them. This clonotype came up a few times. This receptor's antigen is unknown. No base-level quality is on record; no much larger clone is a single base apart. Every donor in the study was a healthy Caucasian. The twin cohort comprised three pairs of female monozygotic twins, all aged about 18 to 30 years. CD4+ and CD8+ T cell populations were isolated with positive isolation kits from Invitrogen. These data are also associated with another study on yellow fever vaccine responses in identical twins. Per that second paper: The authors reported that the T cell response to vaccination in identical twins appeared partly convergent and partly personalized. In the study, vaccine-responding T cell clones were precisely tracked in identical twins.

The TCR originated in a woman under 30 in good health. In this chain, TRBV2 is recombined with TRBJ2-7, and TRBD2 may be the D gene, going by 6 matching bases. Sample: CD8+ T cells sorted from blood. The CDR3 sequence is CASSEFAGTSYEQYF. The DNA sequence follows: TGTGCCAGCAGTGAGTTTGCGGGAACCTCCTACGAGCAGTACTTC.